This TCR beta chain was retrieved from a study of OX40 agonist ivuxolimab in advanced cancers. Whole-study results and caveats: In the 0.1-3.0 mg/kg groups, partial responders showed among the lowest expansion.

Of note for this clone: Its antigen is as yet unknown.

Blood sampling took place at baseline, cycle 4 day 1, and cycle 7 day 1. Some clones are missing from TCRdb's copy, which holds only in-frame ones; the method was immunoSEQ multiplex PCR. In the table there are 15,000 to 20,000 clones, roughly 72% of which are singletons. This specimen was CD4+ or CD8+ T cells sorted from blood, taken in a trial of the OX40 agonist ivuxolimab. The clonotype comes from an adult with an advanced solid tumor such as melanoma, head and neck, liver or kidney cancer.

This CDR3 is CASNEGGGQPQHF. The CDR3 DNA sequence: TGTGCCAGCAATGAGGGTGGGGGTCAGCCCCAGCATTTT. The rearrangement joins TRBV2 to TRBJ1-5; possible D gene TRBD1, 5 bases. The CDR3 extends over 13 amino acids. Germline V CDR1 and CDR2: SNHLY, FYNNEI. The V and J ends lost 7 bases and 6 bases respectively, with 13 bases between them.